This T cell receptor beta chain appears in the sequencing data of a study of T-cell memory formation after mild COVID-19. Overall study findings and caveats: Those CD4+ clones that contracted were mainly in CM and EM (CD8+ ones in EMRA). Pre-infection memory carried some responding clones, suggesting that cross-reactive memory joined. From day 15 to 85, contracting clones were balanced between CD4 and CD8, whereas later expanders leaned toward CD4+.

The CDR3 loop spans 16 amino acids. V trimming: 1 base; J trimming: 4 bases; junction bases outside the gene matches: 6. Germline-derived CDR1 and CDR2 are SGDLS and YYNGEE. The sample holds a few counts of this clonotype. Antigen unknown. A 5'RACE reaction primed in the constant segment made cDNA libraries of TCR alpha and TCR beta, and these carried sample barcodes and UMIs. TCRdb recomputed calls from the 5' RACE reads with MiXCR, one row per CDR3 protein. The sample holds 180,000 or so distinct CDR3 sequences, roughly 16% seen once. The rearrangement links TRBV9 to TRBJ2-3; 10 positions match TRBD2. This clonotype originated in an adult woman who had mild COVID-19 (a few samples of this study predate the infection). Cell type and time point are not known. The sequenced material came from PBMCs or a T cell subset sorted from them (not recorded which). The CDR3 DNA reads as TGTGCCAGCAGCGTAACGCTAGCGGGAGTCCCAGATACGCAGTATTTT. It yields the protein CASSVTLAGVPDTQYF.